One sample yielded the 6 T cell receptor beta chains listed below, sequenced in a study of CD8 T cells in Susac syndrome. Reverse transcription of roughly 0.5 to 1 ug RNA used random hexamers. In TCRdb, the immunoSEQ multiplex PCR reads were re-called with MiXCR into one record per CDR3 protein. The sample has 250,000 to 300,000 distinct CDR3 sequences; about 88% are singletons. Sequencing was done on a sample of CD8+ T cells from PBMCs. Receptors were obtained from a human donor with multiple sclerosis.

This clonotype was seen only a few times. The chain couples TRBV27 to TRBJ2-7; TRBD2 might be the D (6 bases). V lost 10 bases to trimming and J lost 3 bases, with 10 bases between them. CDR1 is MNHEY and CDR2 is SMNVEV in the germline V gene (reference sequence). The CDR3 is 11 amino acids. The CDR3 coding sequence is TGTGCCACTACGGAGGGCTACGAGCAGTACTTC. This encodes CATTEGYEQYF.

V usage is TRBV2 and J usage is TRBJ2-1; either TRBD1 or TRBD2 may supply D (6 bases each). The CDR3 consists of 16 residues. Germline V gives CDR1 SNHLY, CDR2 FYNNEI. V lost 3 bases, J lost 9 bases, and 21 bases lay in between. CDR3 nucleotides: TGTGCCAGCAGTGAGGGGGGCAGGGTGTTTTCGGGTGAGCAGTTCTTC. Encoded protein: CASSEGGRVFSGEQFF.

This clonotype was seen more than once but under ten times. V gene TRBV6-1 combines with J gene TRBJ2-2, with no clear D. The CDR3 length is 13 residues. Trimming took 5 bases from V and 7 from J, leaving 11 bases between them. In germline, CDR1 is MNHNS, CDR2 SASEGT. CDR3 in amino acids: CASSRSPGGELFF. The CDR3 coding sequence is TGTGCCAGCAGTCGGTCCCCTGGCGGGGAGCTGTTTTTT.

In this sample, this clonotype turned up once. CDR3 residues: CASSQDPPGARNSPLHF. CDR3 DNA: TGCGCCAGCAGCCAAGATCCCCCAGGGGCGCGAAATTCACCCCTCCACTTT. The gene calls are TRBV4-1 and TRBJ1-6; D possibly corresponds to TRBD1 (6 bases). The germline CDR1 and CDR2 sequences are MGHRA and YSYEKL. The CDR3 consists of 17 residues. V lost 0 bases to trimming and J lost 7 bases, with 16 bases between them.

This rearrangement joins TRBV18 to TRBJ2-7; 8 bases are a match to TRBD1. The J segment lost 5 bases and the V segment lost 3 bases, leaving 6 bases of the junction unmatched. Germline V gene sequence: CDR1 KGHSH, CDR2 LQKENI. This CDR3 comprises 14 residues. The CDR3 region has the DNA TGTGCCAGCTCACCTCAGGGGGCCATGGACGAGCAGTACTTC. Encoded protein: CASSPQGAMDEQYF.

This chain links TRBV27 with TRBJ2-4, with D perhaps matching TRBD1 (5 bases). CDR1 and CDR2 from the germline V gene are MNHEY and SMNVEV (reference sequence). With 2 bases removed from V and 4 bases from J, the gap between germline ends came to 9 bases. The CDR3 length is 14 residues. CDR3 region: CASSLGHMKNIQYF. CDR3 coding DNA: TGTGCCAGCAGTTTAGGACACATGAAAAACATTCAGTACTTC.